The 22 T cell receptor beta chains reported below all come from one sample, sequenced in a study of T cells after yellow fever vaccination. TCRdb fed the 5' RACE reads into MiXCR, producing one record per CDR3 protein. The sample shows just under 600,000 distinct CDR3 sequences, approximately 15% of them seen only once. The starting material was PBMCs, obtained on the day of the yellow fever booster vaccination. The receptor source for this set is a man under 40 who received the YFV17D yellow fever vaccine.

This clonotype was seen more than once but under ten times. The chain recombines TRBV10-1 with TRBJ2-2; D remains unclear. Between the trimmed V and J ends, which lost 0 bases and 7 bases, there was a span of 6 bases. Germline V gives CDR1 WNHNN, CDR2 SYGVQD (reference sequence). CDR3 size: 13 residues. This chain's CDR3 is CASSESLIGELFF. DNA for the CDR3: TGCGCCAGCAGTGAGTCATTGATCGGGGAGCTGTTTTTT.

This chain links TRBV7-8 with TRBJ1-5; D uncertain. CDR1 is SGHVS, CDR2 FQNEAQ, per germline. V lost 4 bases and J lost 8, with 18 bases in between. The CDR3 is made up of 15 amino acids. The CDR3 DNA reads TGTGCCAGCAGCTCCCTGCTAGGGCAGGTGGAGCCCCAGCATTTT. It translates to CASSSLLGQVEPQHF.

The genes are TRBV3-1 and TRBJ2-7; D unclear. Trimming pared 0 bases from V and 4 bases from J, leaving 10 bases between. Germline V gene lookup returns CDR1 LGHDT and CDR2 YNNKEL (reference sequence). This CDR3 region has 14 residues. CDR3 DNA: TGTGCCAGCAGCCAAGACGGGTCCGTTTACGAGCAGTACTTC. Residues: CASSQDGSVYEQYF.

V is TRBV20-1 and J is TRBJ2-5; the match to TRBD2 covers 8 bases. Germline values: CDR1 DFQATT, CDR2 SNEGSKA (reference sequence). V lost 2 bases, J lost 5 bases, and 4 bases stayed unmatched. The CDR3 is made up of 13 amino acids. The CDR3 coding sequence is TGCAGTGCTAGAACCCCGGGAGGGGAGACCCAGTACTTC. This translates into CSARTPGGETQYF.

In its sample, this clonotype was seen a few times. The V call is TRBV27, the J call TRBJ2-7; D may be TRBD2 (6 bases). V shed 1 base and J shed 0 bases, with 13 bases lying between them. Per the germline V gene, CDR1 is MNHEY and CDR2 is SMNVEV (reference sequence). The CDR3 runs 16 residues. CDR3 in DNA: TGTGCCAGCAGTTTATATCGGGGGAAGGTCTCCTACGAGCAGTACTTC. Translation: CASSLYRGKVSYEQYF.

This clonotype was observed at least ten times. The CDR3 is CASKPTGSSYEQYF. The DNA of the CDR3 is TGTGCCAGCAAGCCGACGGGCAGCTCCTACGAGCAGTACTTC. V is TRBV3-1 and J is TRBJ2-7; the D is unclear. V lost 7 bases to trimming and J lost 0 bases, with 13 bases between them. CDR1 and CDR2 from the germline V gene are LGHDT and YNNKEL (reference sequence). This CDR3 is 14 amino acids long.

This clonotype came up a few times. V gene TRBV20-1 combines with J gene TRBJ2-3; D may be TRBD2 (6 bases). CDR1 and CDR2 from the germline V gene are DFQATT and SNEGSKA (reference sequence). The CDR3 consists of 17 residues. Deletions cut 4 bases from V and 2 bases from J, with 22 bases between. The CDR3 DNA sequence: TGCAGTGCTAACCCCTACAACCTTAGCGGCCTCACAGATACGCAGTATTTT. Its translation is CSANPYNLSGLTDTQYF.

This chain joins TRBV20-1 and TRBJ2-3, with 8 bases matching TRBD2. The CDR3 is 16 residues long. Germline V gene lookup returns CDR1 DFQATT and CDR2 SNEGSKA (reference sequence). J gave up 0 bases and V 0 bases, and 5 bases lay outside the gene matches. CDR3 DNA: TGCAGTGCTAGAGACCCCAGCGGGAGAAGCACAGATACGCAGTATTTT. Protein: CSARDPSGRSTDTQYF.

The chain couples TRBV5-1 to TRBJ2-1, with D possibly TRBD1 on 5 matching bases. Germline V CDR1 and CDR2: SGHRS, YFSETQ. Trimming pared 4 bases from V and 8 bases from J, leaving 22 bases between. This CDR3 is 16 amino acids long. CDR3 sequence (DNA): TGCGCCAGCAGCATGGGGCGGATGGGGTCGTTTGATGAGCAGTTCTTC. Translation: CASSMGRMGSFDEQFF.

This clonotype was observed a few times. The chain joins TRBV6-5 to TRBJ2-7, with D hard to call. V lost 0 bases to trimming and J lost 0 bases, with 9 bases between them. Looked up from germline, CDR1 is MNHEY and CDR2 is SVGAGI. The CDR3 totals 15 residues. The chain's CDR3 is CASSYSTSSSYEQYF. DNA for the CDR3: TGTGCCAGCAGTTACTCGACATCGAGCTCCTACGAGCAGTACTTC.

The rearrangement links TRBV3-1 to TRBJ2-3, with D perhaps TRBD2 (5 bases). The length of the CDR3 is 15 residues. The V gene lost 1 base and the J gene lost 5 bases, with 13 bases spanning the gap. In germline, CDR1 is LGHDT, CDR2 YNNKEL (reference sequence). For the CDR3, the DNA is TGTGCCAGCAGCCAAGGAGGGTCGGGTGAAGATACGCAGTATTTT. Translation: CASSQGGSGEDTQYF.

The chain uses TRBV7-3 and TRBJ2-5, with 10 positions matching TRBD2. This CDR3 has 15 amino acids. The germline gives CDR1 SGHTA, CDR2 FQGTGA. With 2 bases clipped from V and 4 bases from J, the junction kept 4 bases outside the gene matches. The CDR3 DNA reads TGTGCCAGCAGCTTACTTAGCGGGAGGTCAGAGACCCAGTACTTC. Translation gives CASSLLSGRSETQYF.

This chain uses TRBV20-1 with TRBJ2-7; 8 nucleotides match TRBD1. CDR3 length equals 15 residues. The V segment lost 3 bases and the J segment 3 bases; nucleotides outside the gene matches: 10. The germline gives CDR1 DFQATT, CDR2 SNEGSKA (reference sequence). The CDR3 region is CSASDPRDRLYEQYF. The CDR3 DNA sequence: TGCAGTGCTAGTGACCCCCGGGACAGGCTCTACGAGCAGTACTTC.

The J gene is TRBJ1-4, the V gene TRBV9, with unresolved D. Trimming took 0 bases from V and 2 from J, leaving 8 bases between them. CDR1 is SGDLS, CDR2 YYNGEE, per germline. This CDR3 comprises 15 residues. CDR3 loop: CASSVGLGTNEKLFF. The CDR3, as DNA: TGTGCCAGCAGCGTAGGACTCGGGACTAATGAAAAACTGTTTTTT.

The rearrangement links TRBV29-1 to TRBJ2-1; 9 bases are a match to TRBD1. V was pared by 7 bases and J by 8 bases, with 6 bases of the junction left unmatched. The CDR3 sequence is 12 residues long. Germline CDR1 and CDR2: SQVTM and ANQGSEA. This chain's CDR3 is CSGGTGRDEQFF. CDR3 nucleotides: TGCAGCGGCGGGACAGGGAGGGATGAGCAGTTCTTC.

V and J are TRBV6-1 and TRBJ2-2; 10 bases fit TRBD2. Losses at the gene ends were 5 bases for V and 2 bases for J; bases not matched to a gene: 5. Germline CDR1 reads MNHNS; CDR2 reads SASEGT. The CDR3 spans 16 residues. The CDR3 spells CASSLTSGANTGELFF. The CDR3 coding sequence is TGTGCCAGCAGTCTCACTAGCGGGGCCAACACCGGGGAGCTGTTTTTT.

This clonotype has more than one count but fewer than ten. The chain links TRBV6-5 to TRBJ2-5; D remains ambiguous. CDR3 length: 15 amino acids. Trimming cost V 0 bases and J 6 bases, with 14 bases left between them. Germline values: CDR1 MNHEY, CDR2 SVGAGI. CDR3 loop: CASSYSWAPGKTQYF. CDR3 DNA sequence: TGTGCCAGCAGTTACTCGTGGGCGCCTGGGAAGACCCAGTACTTC.

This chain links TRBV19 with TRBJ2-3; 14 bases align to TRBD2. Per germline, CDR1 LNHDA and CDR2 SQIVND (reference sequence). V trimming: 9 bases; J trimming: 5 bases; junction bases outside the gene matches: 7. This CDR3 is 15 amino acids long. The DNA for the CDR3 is TGTGCCAGCCGGGGACTAGCGGGAGTTTTAGATACGCAGTATTTT. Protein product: CASRGLAGVLDTQYF.

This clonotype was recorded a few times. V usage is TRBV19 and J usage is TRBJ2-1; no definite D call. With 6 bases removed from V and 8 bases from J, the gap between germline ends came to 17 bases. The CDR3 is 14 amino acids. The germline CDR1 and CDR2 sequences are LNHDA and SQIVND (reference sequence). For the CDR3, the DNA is TGTGCCAGTAGCCTTTCAGATCGGATCCATGAGCAGTTCTTC. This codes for CASSLSDRIHEQFF. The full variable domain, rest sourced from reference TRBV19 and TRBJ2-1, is DGGITQSPKYLFRKEGQNVTLSCEQNLNHDAMYWYRQDPGQGLRLIYYSQIVNDFQKGDIAEGYSVSREKKESFPLTVTSAQKNPTAFYLCASSLSDRIHEQFFGPGTRLTVL.

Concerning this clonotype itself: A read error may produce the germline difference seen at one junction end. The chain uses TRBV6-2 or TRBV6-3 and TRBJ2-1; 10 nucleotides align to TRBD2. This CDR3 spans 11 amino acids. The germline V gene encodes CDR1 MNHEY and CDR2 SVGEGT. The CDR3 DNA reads TGTGCCAGCAGTAGCGGGACTAGCGCGTCCTTC. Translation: CASSSGTSASF.

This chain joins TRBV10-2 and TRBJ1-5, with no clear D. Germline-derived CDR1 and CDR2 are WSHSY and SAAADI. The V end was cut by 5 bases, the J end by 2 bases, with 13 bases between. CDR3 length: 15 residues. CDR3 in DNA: TGCGCCAGCAGTATCCACGGAGCGGGCAATCAGCCCCAGCATTTT. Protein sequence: CASSIHGAGNQPQHF.

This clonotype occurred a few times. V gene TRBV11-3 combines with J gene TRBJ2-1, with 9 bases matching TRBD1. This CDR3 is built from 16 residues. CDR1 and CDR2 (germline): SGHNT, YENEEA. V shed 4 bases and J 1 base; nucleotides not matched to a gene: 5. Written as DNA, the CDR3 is TGTGCCAGCAGCTCTACGGGACAGGGTTCCTACAATGAGCAGTTCTTC. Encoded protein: CASSSTGQGSYNEQFF.